These T cell receptor beta chains were read from a single sample in a study of blood T cell repertoires in COVID-19. Measured with immunoSEQ multiplex PCR; TCRdb has only the in-frame clones, and not every one. The data hold tens of thousands of clones, with 70% to 85% observed a single time. Sequenced material: peripheral blood. These receptors originate from a woman aged 55-69 years with acute or convalescent COVID-19. CDR3s include the opening cysteine and the closing phenylalanine or tryptophan. D genes are given only for firm matches. A clone size is listed for some rows: how often the clone was seen (once, few, many), or a class if it is expanded.

>15|TRBV27|TRBJ2-1|-|TRBD1
CASSPGQGTYNEQFF
TGTGCCAGCAGTCCGGGACAGGGGACCTACAATGAGCAGTTCTTC
>12|TRBV5-1|TRBJ2-3|-|-
CASSVGTDSQYF
TGCGCCAGCAGCGTAGGGACTGATTCACAGTATTTT
>15|TRBV7-7|TRBJ2-1|-|-
CASSLAFQGYNEQFF
TGTGCCAGCAGCTTAGCGTTTCAGGGCTACAATGAGCAGTTCTTC
>18|TRBV2|TRBJ1-1|-|TRBD1
CASSRGRQGLISGTEAFF
TGTGCCAGCAGTCGAGGGAGACAGGGGTTAATTTCGGGCACTGAAGCTTTCTTT
>13|TRBV2|TRBJ1-2|-|TRBD1
CASSWDSNYGYTF
TGTGCCAGCAGTTGGGACAGCAACTATGGCTACACCTTC
>16|TRBV28|TRBJ1-2|-|-
CASSTESANFDYGYTF
TGTGCCAGCAGTACCGAGTCCGCGAACTTTGACTATGGCTACACCTTC
>13|TRBV2|TRBJ1-3|-|-
CASRGESGNTIYF
TGTGCCAGCCGGGGGGAATCTGGAAACACCATATATTTT
>15|TRBV7-2|TRBJ1-5|once|-
CASSPAGKRNQPQHF
TGTGCCAGCAGCCCCGCCGGGAAACGCAATCAGCCCCAGCACTTT
>15|TRBV10-3|TRBJ1-1|-|-
CAISEAGMLGTEAFF
TGTGCCATCAGTGAGGCCGGGATGTTGGGGACTGAAGCTTTCTTT
>15|TRBV7-2|TRBJ2-1|-|TRBD2
CASSPRLAGDYEQFF
TGTGCCAGCAGCCCCCGGCTGGCGGGAGACTATGAGCAGTTCTTC
>13|TRBV12-5|TRBJ1-1|-|-
CASALVRVTEAFF
TGTGCTAGTGCCTTAGTCCGGGTCACTGAAGCTTTCTTT
>14|TRBV7-3|TRBJ1-6|-|TRBD1
CASSQGTENSPLHF
TGTGCCAGCAGCCAAGGGACAGAAAATTCACCCCTCCACTTT
>17|TRBV27|TRBJ1-5|-|-
CASSPPGGPYSNQPQHF
TGTGCCAGCAGCCCCCCCGGAGGGCCATATAGCAATCAGCCCCAGCATTTT
>15|TRBV6-1|TRBJ2-7|-|-
CASSEVAGTTYEQYF
TGTGCCAGCAGTGAAGTGGCAGGAACAACCTACGAGCAGTACTTC
>13|TRBV19|TRBJ2-7|-|-
CASSIGRSYEQYF
TGTGCCAGTAGTATAGGCCGGTCCTACGAGCAGTACTTC
>15|TRBV6-6|TRBJ2-1|-|TRBD2
CASSPLAGGYNEQFF
TGTGCCAGCAGTCCGCTAGCGGGGGGGTACAATGAGCAGTTCTTC
>15|TRBV4-1|TRBJ1-1|-|TRBD1
CASSRESRGQGEAFF
TGCGCCAGCAGCCGAGAATCTAGGGGGCAAGGTGAAGCTTTCTTT
>14|TRBV3-1/TRBV3-2|TRBJ1-2|few|TRBD1
CASSPHRGSDGYTF
TGTGCCAGCAGCCCACACAGGGGAAGCGATGGCTACACCTTC
>15|TRBV5-4|TRBJ2-6|-|-
CASSWDFAGANVLTF
TGTGCCAGCAGCTGGGACTTCGCCGGGGCCAACGTCCTGACTTTC
>16|TRBV18|TRBJ2-7|few|TRBD1
CASSPGRQGARYEQYF
TGTGCCAGCTCACCTGGAAGACAGGGGGCGCGGTACGAGCAGTACTTC
>15|TRBV6-5|TRBJ1-5|-|-
CASSYSGQGNQPQHF
TGTGCCAGCAGTTACTCTGGGCAGGGGAATCAGCCCCAGCATTTT
>21|TRBV14|TRBJ2-6|-|-
CASSQANTGTPRPSGANVLTF
TGTGCCAGCAGCCAAGCTAATACCGGGACACCGAGACCCTCTGGGGCCAACGTCCTGACTTTC
>15|TRBV2|TRBJ1-2|few|-
CASTMRERAIFGYTF
TGTGCCAGCACCATGAGGGAAAGGGCTATCTTTGGCTACACCTTC
>14|TRBV6-8|TRBJ1-4|-|-
CASKVRILGEKLFF
TGTGCCAGCAAGGTGAGGATACTGGGTGAAAAACTGTTTTTT
>15|TRBV28|TRBJ1-6|-|TRBD1
CASIRGGSRNSPLHF
TGTGCCAGCATTCGAGGGGGCTCGAGGAATTCACCCCTCCACTTT
>15|TRBV19|TRBJ1-1|-|-
CASRSPGEVWTEAFF
TGTGCCAGCCGAAGCCCAGGGGAAGTTTGGACTGAAGCTTTCTTT
>15|TRBV7-9|TRBJ1-5|-|-
CASSFHGGSNQPQHF
TGTGCCAGCAGCTTCCATGGGGGGTCCAATCAGCCCCAGCATTTT
>15|TRBV5-1|TRBJ2-7|-|TRBD1
CASSNLQGARYEQYF
TGCGCCAGCAGCAACTTACAGGGGGCGCGCTACGAGCAGTACTTC
>15|TRBV19|TRBJ1-4|-|-
CASSDRGAANEKLFF
TGTGCCAGTAGCGACCGGGGTGCCGCTAATGAAAAACTGTTTTTT
>15|TRBV7-3|TRBJ1-1|-|-
CASSLSPREGTEAFF
TGTGCCAGCAGCTTAAGTCCTCGGGAGGGTACTGAAGCTTTCTTT
>16|TRBV24-1|TRBJ2-5|-|TRBD1
CATSDSTGQGQGTQYF
TGTGCCACCAGTGATTCCACGGGACAGGGCCAAGGGACCCAGTACTTC
>17|TRBV7-9|TRBJ1-2|-|TRBD1
CASSPLGTDLLSHGYTF
TGTGCCAGCAGCCCCTTAGGGACAGACCTCCTTTCACATGGCTACACCTTC
>14|TRBV5-1|TRBJ2-2|-|-
CASTGGGSTGELFF
TGCGCCAGCACAGGGGGCGGGAGCACCGGGGAGCTGTTTTTT
>13|TRBV11-2|TRBJ1-2|-|-
CASSRDTHYGYTF
TGTGCCAGCAGTCGCGACACTCACTATGGCTACACCTTC
>15|TRBV7-2|TRBJ2-7|-|TRBD2
CASSSASGGAYEQYF
TGTGCCAGCAGCTCAGCTAGCGGTGGGGCCTACGAGCAGTACTTC
>14|TRBV24-1|TRBJ1-2|-|-
CATSDPASNYGYTF
TGTGCCACCAGTGATCCCGCGAGTAACTATGGCTACACCTTC
>14|TRBV6-5|TRBJ2-5|-|TRBD2
CATLAGGPRETQYF
TGTGCCACGTTAGCGGGGGGGCCAAGGGAGACCCAGTACTTC
>14|TRBV5-5|TRBJ1-5|-|TRBD1
CASSWGTGGQPQHF
TGTGCCAGCAGCTGGGGGACAGGGGGACAGCCCCAGCATTTT
>16|TRBV5-1|TRBJ2-7|-|TRBD1
CASSLWSGQDFYEQYF
TGCGCCAGCAGCTTGTGGTCAGGACAGGACTTCTACGAGCAGTACTTC
>15|TRBV28|TRBJ1-2|once|-
CASSSENGGFYGYTF
TGTGCCAGCAGTTCGGAAAACGGGGGGTTCTATGGCTACACCTTC
>15|TRBV30|TRBJ2-1|-|-
CAWSEQGGRYNEQFF
TGTGCCTGGAGTGAACAGGGTGGGCGGTACAATGAGCAGTTCTTC